These 20 T cell receptor beta chains share one sample of origin, sequenced in a study of cytomegalovirus exposure and HLA in healthy donors. 13 Jbeta primers and 60 Vbeta primers were used for the PCR. This table comes from immunoSEQ multiplex PCR, and its TCRdb copy is limited to in-frame clones, with some not included. The sample lists about 240,000 clones; roughly 82% were seen once. Material for sequencing was PBMCs. Receptors originate from a woman aged 40 to 50 in good health and CMV-seropositive.

The chain joins TRBV6-6 to TRBJ2-7; a weak D match, TRBD2 (6 bases). The CDR3 contains 15 residues. Germline V gene lookup returns CDR1 MNHNY and CDR2 SVGAGI (reference sequence). Trimming stripped 2 bases from V and 6 bases from J, with 17 bases between. The CDR3 sequence is CASSYASGGHFEQYF. CDR3 nucleotides: TGTGCCAGCAGTTACGCATCCGGGGGTCACTTCGAGCAGTACTTC.

This clone was found once. CDR3 sequence (DNA): TGTGCCACCAAACCGGGACAGGGAGTTCTGGGGGAGCTGTTTTTT. Translation gives CATKPGQGVLGELFF. This sequence joins TRBV19 and TRBJ2-2; TRBD1 aligns across 9 bases. Germline V gene data show CDR1 as LNHDA and CDR2 as SQIVND (reference sequence). V lost 10 bases, J lost 8 bases, and 14 bases stayed unmatched. The CDR3 runs to 15 residues.

This chain connects TRBV7-6 to TRBJ1-2; D is unresolved. The V and J ends lost 4 bases and 5 bases respectively, with 20 bases between them. Per the germline V gene, CDR1 is SGHVS and CDR2 is FNYEAQ. This CDR3 has 16 residues. CDR3 protein: CASSSALSAIQYGYTF. The CDR3 bases are TGTGCCAGCAGCTCAGCGTTGTCTGCCATACAGTATGGCTACACCTTC.

Comments on this clone: One end of the junction fails to match germline, which may point to a read error. Other nucleotide sequences in the sample specify the same CDR3. The V gene is TRBV30, the J gene TRBJ1-2; 10 nucleotides agree with TRBD1. CDR3 size: 14 residues. Looked up from germline, CDR1 is GTSNPN and CDR2 is SVGIG (reference sequence). The CDR3 region has the DNA TGTGCCTGTGACAGGGGGCCAGCTAACTATGGCTACACTTTC. It translates to CACDRGPANYGYTF.

The chain joins TRBV13 to TRBJ2-7; TRBD1 aligns across 8 bases. After removal of 7 bases from V and 4 bases from J, the junction contained 18 bases not matched to a gene. The CDR3 is 17 amino acids. Germline V CDR1 and CDR2: PRHDT, FYEKMQ (reference sequence). The CDR3 reads CASTGVRTGTGLYEQYF. The CDR3 nucleotides read TGTGCCAGCACGGGGGTTCGAACCGGGACAGGCCTATACGAGCAGTACTTC. Filled out from reference TRBV13 and TRBJ2-7, the complete variable domain reads AAGVIQSPRHLIKEKRETATLKCYPIPRHDTVYWYQQGPGQDPQFLISFYEKMQSDKGSIPDRFSAQQFSDYHSELNMSSLELGDSALYFCASTGVRTGTGLYEQYFGPGTRLTVT.

This clone has just a few counts. This chain joins TRBV6-5 and TRBJ2-3; 7 bases map to TRBD2. The germline CDR1 and CDR2 sequences are MNHEY and SVGAGI. The CDR3 is 13 residues long. The ends lost 6 bases at V and 9 bases at J; junction bases unmatched: 9. CDR3 loop: CASRPGTTVTQYF. CDR3 in DNA: TGTGCCAGCAGACCCGGGACTACCGTAACGCAGTATTTT.

This chain joins TRBV4-1 and TRBJ1-1, with 10 bases that match TRBD1. Germline V gene lookup returns CDR1 MGHRA and CDR2 YSYEKL. The CDR3 sequence is 13 residues long. Trimming took 1 base from V and 8 from J; bases not matched to a gene: 1. This CDR3 reads CASSQVDRGEAFF. The CDR3 nucleotides are TGCGCCAGCAGCCAAGTGGACAGGGGGGAAGCTTTCTTT.

This clone occurred once. The V call is TRBV11-2, the J call TRBJ1-2, with TRBD1 matching 7 bases. The ends lost 4 bases at V and 2 bases at J; junction bases unmatched: 4. Germline V gene lookup returns CDR1 SGHAT and CDR2 FQNNGV. The CDR3 is made up of 14 amino acids. CDR3 loop: CASSSLRGNYGYTF. CDR3 DNA: TGTGCCAGCAGCTCTCTCAGGGGGAACTATGGCTACACCTTC.

This clone showed up just a few times. The chain carries TRBV6-5 and TRBJ1-5; D possibly corresponds to TRBD1 (5 bases). Germline V gene sequence: CDR1 MNHEY, CDR2 SVGAGI. The V end lost 6 bases, the J end lost 5 bases, and 11 bases lay between the germline ends. There are 13 residues in the CDR3. CDR3 in amino acids: CASSYGADQPQHF. The CDR3 DNA reads TGTGCCAGCAGCTACGGGGCAGATCAGCCCCAGCATTTT.

V and J are TRBV7-9 and TRBJ2-7, with 7 positions matching TRBD1. V lost 5 bases, J lost 0 bases, and 7 bases stayed unmatched. The CDR3 extends over 15 amino acids. CDR1 and CDR2 (germline): SEHNR, FQNEAQ (reference sequence). CDR3 amino acids: CASSLKGTVSYEQYF. CDR3 bases: TGTGCCAGCAGCCTCAAAGGGACAGTCTCCTACGAGCAGTACTTC.

The rearrangement uses TRBV9 and TRBJ1-3, with TRBD1 identical over 9 bases. The CDR3 is 16 residues long. Germline CDR1 is SGDLS and CDR2 is YYNGEE. The trim removed 4 bases at V and 3 bases at J, leaving 8 bases unmatched. CDR3 in DNA: TGTGCCAGCAGCCCGCACGGGACAGGGATTGGAAACACCATATATTTT. Amino acid sequence: CASSPHGTGIGNTIYF. Full variable domain (rest looked up from reference TRBV9 and TRBJ1-3): DSGVTQTPKHLITATGQRVTLRCSPRSGDLSVYWYQQSLDQGLQFLIQYYNGEERAKGNILERFSAQQFPDLHSELNLSSLELGDSALYFCASSPHGTGIGNTIYFGEGSWLTVV.

The chain carries TRBV9 and TRBJ1-2, with D unresolved. CDR1 is SGDLS and CDR2 is YYNGEE in the germline V gene. V was cut by 4 bases and J by 5 bases, with 18 bases left in between. This CDR3 contains 15 residues. CDR3 bases: TGTGCCAGCAGCACCCAAGGGTATGGAGGATATGGCTACACCTTC. Amino acids: CASSTQGYGGYGYTF.

The chain couples TRBV6-5 to TRBJ2-1; D is uncertain. The CDR3 contains 14 residues. The germline V and J ends were trimmed by 4 bases and 6 bases, with 13 bases remaining between them. In germline, CDR1 is MNHEY, CDR2 SVGAGI. CDR3 residues: CASSSTTISNEQFF. The CDR3, as DNA: TGTGCCAGCAGTTCGACAACCATTAGCAATGAGCAGTTCTTC.

The rearrangement uses TRBV6-4 and TRBJ2-1, with 11 positions matching TRBD2. The germline V gene encodes CDR1 MRHNA and CDR2 SNTAGT. V trimming: 3 bases; J trimming: 11 bases; junction bases outside the gene matches: 3. The length of the CDR3 is 13 residues. This chain's CDR3 is CASSDLAGGQQFF. The CDR3 DNA follows: TGTGCCAGCAGTGATCTAGCGGGAGGACAGCAGTTCTTC.

This clone has just one count. The V call is TRBV6-1, the J call TRBJ1-5, with D possibly matching TRBD1 (5 bases). V lost 6 bases and J 0 bases, leaving 12 bases between the germline ends. The CDR3 sequence is 15 residues long. Germline values: CDR1 MNHNS, CDR2 SASEGT. CDR3 nucleotide sequence: TGTGCCAGCAGGACAGATACGGCTAGCAATCAGCCCCAGCATTTT. Protein sequence: CASRTDTASNQPQHF.

Comments on this clone: Relative to the germline gene, one junction end is altered; a read error may explain this. The genes are TRBV29-1 and TRBJ2-3; TRBD2 matches 13 bases. Germline assignment: CDR1 SQVTM and CDR2 ANQGSEA. The CDR3 totals 14 residues. The CDR3 region has the DNA TGCAGCGTTGCGGGACTAGCGGGGACAGGTACGCAGTATTTT. This encodes CSVAGLAGTGTQYF.

The chain recombines TRBV6-1 with TRBJ1-2; D gene uncertain. Germline V lookup: CDR1 MNHNS, CDR2 SASEGT. V lost 8 bases to trimming and J lost 5 bases, with 15 bases between them. The CDR3 runs 13 residues. CDR3 sequence (DNA): TGTGCCAGCGTCCGGACTGGGAGATATGGCTACACCTTC. Translated: CASVRTGRYGYTF.

This sequence joins TRBV11-3 and TRBJ2-1; 7 bases are shared with TRBD1. After removal of 5 bases from V and 7 bases from J, the junction contained 8 bases not matched to a gene. This CDR3 is built from 14 residues. Germline V gene sequence: CDR1 SGHNT, CDR2 YENEEA. This chain's CDR3 is CASSPPQGVNEQFF. In DNA, the CDR3 is TGTGCCAGCAGCCCTCCCCAGGGGGTGAATGAGCAGTTCTTC.

CDR3 DNA sequence: TGCGCCAGCAGTATCCGAGGGGAGACCCAGTACTTC. This codes for CASSIRGETQYF. The V call is TRBV5-1, the J call TRBJ2-5; tentatively, D is TRBD2 (5 bases). Per germline, CDR1 SGHRS and CDR2 YFSETQ. CDR3 size: 12 residues. Trimming took off 5 bases at V and 5 bases at J, with 10 bases between the two ends. Looking up the rest from reference TRBV5-1 and TRBJ2-5 gives the full variable domain: KAGVTQTPRYLIKTRGQQVTLSCSPISGHRSVSWYQQTPGQGLQFLFEYFSETQRNKGNFPGRFSGRQFSNSRSEMNVSTLELGDSALYLCASSIRGETQYFGPGTRLLVL.

The chain employs TRBV2 and TRBJ2-1; 10 nucleotides line up with TRBD2. Germline-derived CDR1 and CDR2 are SNHLY and FYNNEI. The CDR3 has 14 amino acids. V was clipped by 7 bases and J by 8 bases; unmatched bases: 8. In DNA, the CDR3 is TGTGCCAGCAAGCGGGAGGGCCCCTCGGATGAGCAGTTCTTC. It translates to CASKREGPSDEQFF.